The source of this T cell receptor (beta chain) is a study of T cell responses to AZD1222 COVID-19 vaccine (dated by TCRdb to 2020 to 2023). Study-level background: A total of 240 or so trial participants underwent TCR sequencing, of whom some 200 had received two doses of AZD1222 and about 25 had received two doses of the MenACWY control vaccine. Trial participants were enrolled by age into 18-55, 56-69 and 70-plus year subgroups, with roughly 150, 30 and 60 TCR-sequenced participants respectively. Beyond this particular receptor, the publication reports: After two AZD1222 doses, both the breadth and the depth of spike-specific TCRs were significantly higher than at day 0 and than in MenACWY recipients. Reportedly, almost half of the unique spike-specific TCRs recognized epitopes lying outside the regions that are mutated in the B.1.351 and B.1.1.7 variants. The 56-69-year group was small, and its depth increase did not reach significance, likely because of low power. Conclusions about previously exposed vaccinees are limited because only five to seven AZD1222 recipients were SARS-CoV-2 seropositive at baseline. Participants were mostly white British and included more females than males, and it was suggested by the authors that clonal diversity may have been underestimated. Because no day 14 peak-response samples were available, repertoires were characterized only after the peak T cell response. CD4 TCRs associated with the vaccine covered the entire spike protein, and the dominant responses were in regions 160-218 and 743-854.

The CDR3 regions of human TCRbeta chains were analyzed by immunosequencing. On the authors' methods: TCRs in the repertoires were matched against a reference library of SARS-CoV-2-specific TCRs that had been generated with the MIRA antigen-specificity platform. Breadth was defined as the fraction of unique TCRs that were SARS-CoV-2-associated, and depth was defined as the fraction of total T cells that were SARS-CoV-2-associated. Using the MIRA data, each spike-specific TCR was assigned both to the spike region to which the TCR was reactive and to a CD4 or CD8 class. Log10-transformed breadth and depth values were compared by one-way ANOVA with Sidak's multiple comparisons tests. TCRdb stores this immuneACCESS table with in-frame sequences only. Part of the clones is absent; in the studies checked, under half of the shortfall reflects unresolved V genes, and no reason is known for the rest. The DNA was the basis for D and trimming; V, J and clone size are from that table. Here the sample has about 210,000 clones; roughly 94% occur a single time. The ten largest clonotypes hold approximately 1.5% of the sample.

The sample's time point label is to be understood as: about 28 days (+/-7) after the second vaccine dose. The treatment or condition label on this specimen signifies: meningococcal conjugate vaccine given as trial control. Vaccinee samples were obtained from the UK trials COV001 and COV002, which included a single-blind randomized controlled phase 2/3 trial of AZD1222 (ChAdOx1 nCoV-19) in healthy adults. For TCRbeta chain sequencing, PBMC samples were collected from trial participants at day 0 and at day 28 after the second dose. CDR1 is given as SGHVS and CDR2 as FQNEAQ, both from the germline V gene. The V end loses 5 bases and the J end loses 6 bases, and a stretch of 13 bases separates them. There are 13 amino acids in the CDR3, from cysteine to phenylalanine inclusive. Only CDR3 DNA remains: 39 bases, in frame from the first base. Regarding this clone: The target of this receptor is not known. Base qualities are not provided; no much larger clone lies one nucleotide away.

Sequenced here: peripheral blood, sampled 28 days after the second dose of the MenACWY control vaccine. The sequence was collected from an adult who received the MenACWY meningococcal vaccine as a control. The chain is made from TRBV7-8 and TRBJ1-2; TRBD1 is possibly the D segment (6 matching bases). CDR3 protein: CASSSRGLHGYTF. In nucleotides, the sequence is TGTGCCAGCAGCAGCAGGGGTTTACATGGCTACACCTTC.